The 19 T cell receptor beta chains in this list originate from one sample, sequenced in a study of T cells after yellow fever vaccination. TCRdb analysed the 5' RACE reads with MiXCR anew, one entry per CDR3 protein. The sample lists a few hundred thousand distinct CDR3 sequences, roughly 8.7% seen once, with roughly 18% in the top ten. Sequencing was performed on PBMCs, taken on the day of the first yellow fever vaccination. Receptors were obtained from a man aged 18 to 35 who received the YFV17D yellow fever vaccine.

This clonotype was seen only a few times. V usage is TRBV7-9 and J usage is TRBJ2-7; the match to TRBD1 covers 9 bases. The CDR3 runs to 14 residues. Germline V lookup: CDR1 SEHNR, CDR2 FQNEAQ (reference sequence). The V gene end was trimmed by 4 bases and the J gene end by 2 bases; junction bases not matched to a gene: 3. The CDR3, as DNA: TGTGCCAGCAGCTCCGGGGACAGGGCCTACGAGCAGTACTTC. Protein sequence: CASSSGDRAYEQYF. The whole variable domain, remainder taken from reference TRBV7-9 and TRBJ2-7, is DTGVSQNPRHKITKRGQNVTFRCDPISEHNRLYWYRQTLGQGPEFLTYFQNEAQLEKSRLLSDRFSAERPKGSFSTLEIQRTEQGDSAMYLCASSSGDRAYEQYFGPGTRLTVT.

This clonotype was found a few times. This chain links TRBV7-9 with TRBJ1-6, with D perhaps matching TRBD1 (5 bases). Trimming took off 7 bases at V and 7 bases at J, with 17 bases between the two ends. CDR1 is SEHNR, CDR2 FQNEAQ, per germline (reference sequence). The CDR3 extends over 15 amino acids. CDR3 nucleotide sequence: TGTGCCAGCACCCCCTCCGGGGCAGGGAATTCACCCCTCCACTTT. As protein: CASTPSGAGNSPLHF.

Many counts were recorded for this clonotype. The rearrangement uses TRBV9 and TRBJ1-6; tentative D call: TRBD1 (6 bases). This CDR3 region has 12 residues. Germline assignment: CDR1 SGDLS and CDR2 YYNGEE. V lost 7 bases and J lost 10, with 12 bases in between. CDR3 DNA sequence: TGTGCCAGCTTCATAAGGGGGTCACCCCTCCACTTT. Its protein product is CASFIRGSPLHF.

This clonotype was recorded only once. V is TRBV3-1 and J is TRBJ2-2; possibly TRBD2 for D (6 bases). Trimming shortened V by 0 bases and J by 7 bases, and 18 bases separated the two germline ends. This CDR3 has 17 residues. CDR1 and CDR2 from the germline V gene are LGHDT and YNNKEL (reference sequence). CDR3 amino acids: CASSQDRASRRGGELFF. Written as DNA, the CDR3 is TGTGCCAGCAGCCAAGATCGGGCTTCTCGGCGGGGCGGGGAGCTGTTTTTT.

This sequence joins TRBV4-1 and TRBJ2-7; 8 bases fit TRBD2. The germline V gene has CDR1 MGHRA and CDR2 YSYEKL. With V trimmed by 0 bases and J by 4 bases, 11 bases remained unmatched. This CDR3 has 17 residues. The CDR3 DNA sequence: TGCGCCAGCAGCCAAGATCGTAGGAGACTAGCGACATACGAGCAGTACTTC. This gives the protein CASSQDRRRLATYEQYF.

This clonotype was recorded a few times. This rearrangement joins TRBV27 to TRBJ2-7; the D call may be TRBD1 or TRBD2 (6 bases each). CDR1 and CDR2 from the germline V gene are MNHEY and SMNVEV (reference sequence). The CDR3 consists of 15 residues. V gave up 3 bases and J gave up 3 bases, with 15 bases separating them. CDR3 loop: CASSLVGGSDYEQYV. Written as DNA, the CDR3 is TGTGCCAGCAGTTTGGTAGGGGGGTCCGACTACGAGCAGTACGTC.

The rearrangement uses TRBV6-6 and TRBJ2-3; TRBD2 agrees at 7 bases. V shed 9 bases and J 8 bases; nucleotides not matched to a gene: 5. The CDR3 covers 11 residues. The germline V gene has CDR1 MNHNY and CDR2 SVGAGI (reference sequence). The DNA of the CDR3 is TGTGCCAGTCAGCTAGCGGTTACGCAGTATTTT. This sequence encodes CASQLAVTQYF.

There are a few counts of this clonotype. The chain uses TRBV20-1 and TRBJ1-5; no reliable D call. CDR3 length: 13 residues. Germline V gene lookup returns CDR1 DFQATT and CDR2 SNEGSKA (reference sequence). The germline V and J ends were trimmed by 6 bases and 6 bases, with 15 bases remaining between them. The CDR3 sequence: CSATVGFGQPQHF. CDR3 sequence (DNA): TGCAGTGCGACTGTGGGTTTCGGTCAGCCCCAGCATTTT.

The CDR3 is CASSSQGAEAFF. Here the CDR3 DNA reads TGCGCCAGCAGCTCACAGGGTGCTGAAGCTTTCTTT. The chain links TRBV5-1 to TRBJ1-1; possibly TRBD1 for D (6 bases). CDR1 is SGHRS and CDR2 is YFSETQ in the germline V gene. V was trimmed by 3 bases and J by 6 bases, leaving 9 bases between them. The CDR3 has 12 amino acids.

This chain links TRBV4-1 with TRBJ1-5, with TRBD1 matching 9 bases. The CDR3 consists of 15 residues. CDR1 and CDR2 (germline): MGHRA, YSYEKL. The junction had 6 bases not matched to a gene; V was cut back by 2 bases and J by 7 bases. DNA for the CDR3: TGCGCCAGCAGCCAAACCGGGACAGGGCGACAGCCCCAGCATTTT. This sequence encodes CASSQTGTGRQPQHF.

The chain joins TRBV25-1 to TRBJ1-2; TRBD1 matches 7 bases. CDR1 and CDR2 (germline): MGHDK, SYGVNS. This CDR3 contains 14 residues. V lost 6 bases and J lost 3; bases outside the gene matches: 7. The CDR3 here is CASSQPGTDYGYTF. CDR3 DNA: TGTGCCAGCAGCCAGCCCGGGACAGACTATGGCTACACCTTC.

The chain uses TRBV18 and TRBJ1-1; D perhaps matches TRBD1 (6 bases). This CDR3 region has 15 residues. The germline V gene encodes CDR1 KGHSH and CDR2 LQKENI. V lost 3 bases and J lost 0, with 11 bases in between. This CDR3 is CASSPPDSMNTEAFF. Here the CDR3 DNA reads TGTGCCAGCTCACCCCCGGACAGCATGAACACTGAAGCTTTCTTT. The full variable domain, with the rest looked up from reference TRBV18 and TRBJ1-1, is NAGVMQNPRHLVRRRGQEARLRCSPMKGHSHVYWYRQLPEEGLKFMVYLQKENIIDESGMPKERFSAEFPKEGPSILRIQQVVRGDSAAYFCASSPPDSMNTEAFFGQGTRLTVV.

This chain links TRBV3-1 with TRBJ2-1; D not certain. Germline V CDR1 and CDR2: LGHDT, YNNKEL (reference sequence). The ends were cut back, 5 bases at V and 6 bases at J, with 17 bases in the middle. CDR3 size: 15 residues. CDR3 region: CASSGYGAKGNEQFF. DNA of the CDR3: TGTGCCAGCAGCGGGTACGGAGCCAAGGGCAATGAGCAGTTCTTC.

This clonotype was seen a few times. The chain has TRBV7-8 and TRBJ1-1; 7 bases agree with TRBD1. Germline CDR1 reads SGHVS; CDR2 reads FQNEAQ. V lost 4 bases and J lost 4; bases outside the gene matches: 9. The CDR3 runs to 15 residues. CDR3 nucleotides: TGTGCCAGCAGCTCTAACAGGGGTTGGGGCACTGAAGCTTTCTTT. It encodes CASSSNRGWGTEAFF.

The J gene is TRBJ2-2, the V gene TRBV5-1; D is undetermined. Germline assignment: CDR1 SGHRS and CDR2 YFSETQ. This CDR3 contains 16 residues. Trimming removed 0 bases at V and 0 bases at J, with 9 bases between. The CDR3 nucleotides are TGCGCCAGCAGCTTGGCTTACGGCGCGAACACCGGGGAGCTGTTTTTT. Translating gives CASSLAYGANTGELFF.

This clonotype was counted between two and nine times. The chain links TRBV10-3 to TRBJ2-5; 9 bases are a match to TRBD2. CDR3 length: 13 residues. Germline loops: CDR1 ENHRY, CDR2 SYGVKD. J was trimmed by 4 bases and V by 6 bases; bases with no gene match: 3. The DNA for the CDR3 is TGTGCCATCAGGGGGACTAGCCCAGAGACCCAGTACTTC. Its protein is CAIRGTSPETQYF.

The V and J genes are TRBV5-6 and TRBJ1-3; possibly TRBD1 for D (6 bases). The V and J ends lost 2 bases and 4 bases respectively, with 10 bases between them. The CDR3 spans 14 residues. Germline CDR1 reads SGHDT; CDR2 reads YYEEEE. CDR3 amino acids: CASSFRGYGNTIYF. CDR3 nucleotide sequence: TGTGCCAGCAGCTTCAGGGGCTACGGAAACACCATATATTTT.

This clonotype has a handful of counts. The chain recombines TRBV12-3 or TRBV12-4 with TRBJ1-6; no reliable D call. The CDR3 is 14 amino acids. V was pared by 3 bases and J by 6 bases, with 9 bases between. The CDR3: CASSFPESNSPLHF. The CDR3 region has the DNA TGTGCCAGCAGTTTTCCGGAATCTAATTCACCCCTCCACTTT.

DNA for the CDR3: TGTGCCATCATGGTGAGACTAGCGGGGGGCACAGATACGCAGTATTTT. Its translation: CAIMVRLAGGTDTQYF. The chain couples TRBV10-3 to TRBJ2-3; 12 bases align to TRBD2. With 7 bases clipped from V and 1 base from J, the junction kept 6 bases outside the gene matches. Germline-derived CDR1 and CDR2 are ENHRY and SYGVKD. This CDR3 contains 16 residues.